These 14 T cell receptor beta chains originate from one sample sequenced in a study of radiation and T cells in renal cell carcinoma. Libraries were prepared by immunoSEQ multiplex PCR; TCRdb keeps only in-frame clonotypes and omits some of them. Of about 91,000 clones listed, 65% to 85% were seen once; the top ten hold approximately 6.4%. Specified time point: baseline pretreatment blood. Treatment reported: 15 Gy SBRT to primary tumor, nephrectomy 4 weeks later. Sequencing was performed on blood, taken from a patient whose treatment included radiotherapy and nephrectomy. These receptors all stem from a man aged 55 to 70 with renal cell carcinoma.

The genes are TRBV27 and TRBJ2-5, with D possibly being TRBD1 or TRBD2 (5 bases each). The CDR3 runs to 13 residues. V was cut by 10 bases and J by 5 bases, with 17 bases left in between. Germline values: CDR1 MNHEY, CDR2 SMNVEV (reference sequence). CDR3 bases: TGTGCCACCTCCCTCCTTGAGGGGGAGACCCAGTACTTC. Amino acids: CATSLLEGETQYF.

The genes are TRBV29-1 and TRBJ2-2, with unresolved D. CDR1 and CDR2 (germline): SQVTM, ANQGSEA. The germline V and J ends were trimmed by 5 bases and 5 bases, with 12 bases remaining between them. The CDR3 covers 13 residues. The CDR3: CSVYRVGTGELFF. Written as DNA, the CDR3 is TGCAGCGTTTACCGGGTGGGAACCGGGGAGCTGTTTTTT.

The rearrangement links TRBV19 to TRBJ2-5; the D gene is possibly TRBD2 (5 bases). This CDR3 contains 14 residues. The V and J ends lost 2 bases and 5 bases respectively, with 12 bases between them. CDR1 and CDR2 from the germline V gene are LNHDA and SQIVND (reference sequence). CDR3 sequence: CASSINPAEETQYF. CDR3 in DNA: TGTGCCAGTAGTATAAATCCAGCGGAGGAGACCCAGTACTTC.

The chain carries TRBV6-5 and TRBJ1-1; the D is unclear. The V gene lost 6 bases and the J gene lost 0 bases, with 8 bases spanning the gap. This CDR3 is 13 amino acids long. Germline loops: CDR1 MNHEY, CDR2 SVGAGI. The CDR3 protein is CASRISVNTEAFF. The CDR3 nucleotides read TGTGCCAGCAGAATATCCGTGAACACTGAAGCTTTCTTT.

The sample holds one count of this clone. The CDR3 nucleotides read TGTGCCAGCAGCCATGTGATGAGCTCCTACAATGAGCAGTTCTTC. It yields the protein CASSHVMSSYNEQFF. The chain employs TRBV5-4 and TRBJ2-1, with unresolved D. The V gene's germline CDR1 is SGHNT and CDR2 YYREEE (reference sequence). Trimming left V 4 bases short and J 0 bases short, with 11 bases between. The CDR3 consists of 15 residues.

The rearrangement uses TRBV11-2 and TRBJ2-1; TRBD2 might be the D (6 bases). Trimming pared 5 bases from V and 3 bases from J, leaving 20 bases between. Germline V gene data show CDR1 as SGHAT and CDR2 as FQNNGV. The CDR3 has 17 amino acids. The CDR3 DNA sequence: TGTGCCAGCAGCCCTACCTTAGCGGAGGCCAACTACAATGAGCAGTTCTTC. Translation gives CASSPTLAEANYNEQFF. Full variable domain (missing parts from reference TRBV11-2 and TRBJ2-1): EAGVAQSPRYKIIEKRQSVAFWCNPISGHATLYWYQQILGQGPKLLIQFQNNGVVDDSQLPKDRFSAERLKGVDSTLKIQPAKLEDSAVYLCASSPTLAEANYNEQFFGPGTRLTVL.

The chain combines TRBV5-1 with TRBJ2-2; 7 positions agree with TRBD2. The germline gives CDR1 SGHRS, CDR2 YFSETQ. V shed 1 base and J 6 bases; nucleotides not matched to a gene: 3. The CDR3 has 14 amino acids. As DNA, the CDR3 is TGCGCCAGCAGCTTGTTGCGGGAGTCCGGGGAGCTGTTTTTT. Translating it yields CASSLLRESGELFF. Full variable domain (rest looked up from reference TRBV5-1 and TRBJ2-2): KAGVTQTPRYLIKTRGQQVTLSCSPISGHRSVSWYQQTPGQGLQFLFEYFSETQRNKGNFPGRFSGRQFSNSRSEMNVSTLELGDSALYLCASSLLRESGELFFGEGSRLTVL.

The chain recombines TRBV10-1 with TRBJ1-5; possible D gene TRBD1, 6 bases. This CDR3 region has 13 residues. The V gene lost 4 bases and the J gene lost 7 bases, with 11 bases spanning the gap. The germline V gene encodes CDR1 WNHNN and CDR2 SYGVQD (reference sequence). This CDR3 reads CASSARGGQPQHF. For the CDR3, the DNA is TGCGCCAGCAGTGCCAGGGGAGGCCAGCCCCAGCATTTT.

CDR3: CASSLSGRLGPEAFF. DNA for the CDR3: TGTGCCAGCAGTTTATCCGGCAGGCTGGGACCTGAAGCTTTCTTT. The rearrangement joins TRBV27 to TRBJ1-1; D might be TRBD1 (5 bases). The CDR3 is made up of 15 amino acids. Trimming removed 0 bases at V and 6 bases at J, with 14 bases between. Per germline, CDR1 MNHEY and CDR2 SMNVEV (reference sequence).

The CDR3 DNA is TGCGCCAGCAGCTTGGACGCGGGACTCCGAACGTTCTTC. This gives the protein CASSLDAGLRTFF. The V and J genes are TRBV5-1 and TRBJ2-1, with a weak D call TRBD2 (6 bases). V lost 0 bases to trimming and J lost 15 bases, with 16 bases between them. This CDR3 region has 13 residues. Germline V gives CDR1 SGHRS, CDR2 YFSETQ. Based on the CDR3 plus reference TRBV5-1 and TRBJ2-1, the full variable domain is KAGVTQTPRYLIKTRGQQVTLSCSPISGHRSVSWYQQTPGQGLQFLFEYFSETQRNKGNFPGRFSGRQFSNSRSEMNVSTLELGDSALYLCASSLDAGLRTFFGPGTRLTVL.

The chain employs TRBV7-7 and TRBJ1-1; 9 bases map to TRBD1. This CDR3 contains 13 residues. V shed 5 bases, J shed 6 bases, and the junction held 4 bases outside the gene matches. Germline values: CDR1 SSHAT, CDR2 FNYEAQ (reference sequence). CDR3 sequence (DNA): TGTGCCAGCAGCCCGCGACAGGGGGCTGAAGCTTTCTTT. This sequence encodes CASSPRQGAEAFF.

This chain links TRBV15 with TRBJ1-2, with 7 bases fitting TRBD1. The trim removed 0 bases at V and 5 bases at J, leaving 9 bases unmatched. CDR3 size: 16 residues. Germline lookup yields CDR1 LNHNV and CDR2 YYDKDF (reference sequence). The CDR3 reads CATSRDPGGLPYGYTF. The CDR3 DNA is TGTGCCACCAGCAGAGATCCAGGGGGTTTACCTTATGGCTACACCTTC.

This clone came up a few times. The chain links TRBV4-1 to TRBJ2-3; the D call may be TRBD1 or TRBD2 (5 bases each). The V gene's germline CDR1 is MGHRA and CDR2 YSYEKL. This CDR3 region has 17 residues. The V end lost 0 bases, the J end lost 1 base, and 14 bases lay between the germline ends. The CDR3 bases are TGCGCCAGCAGCCAAGATTTGGGGGAGTTCGGCACAGATACGCAGTATTTT. Its translation is CASSQDLGEFGTDTQYF.

The gene calls are TRBV10-2 and TRBJ2-7; the match to TRBD1 covers 7 bases. The germline gives CDR1 WSHSY, CDR2 SAAADI. Germline trimming cut 7 bases from V and 5 bases from J; bases unmatched to any gene: 11. The CDR3 runs to 14 residues. CDR3 DNA: TGCGCCAGCAACCGGGACAGTACGTTCCACGAGCAGTACTTC. It is translated as CASNRDSTFHEQYF.